The TCR beta chain described here comes from a study of CD8 T cells in Susac syndrome. Overall study context: Patients with Susac syndrome had blood drawn and were at that point therapy-naive, on corticosteroids, or on intravenous immunoglobulin alone.

cDNA came from about 0.5 to 1 ug RNA primed by random hexamers. Amplification of TCR beta CDR3 by immunoSEQ multiplex PCR spanned 54 Vbeta and 13 Jbeta. Using its own MiXCR run on the immunoSEQ multiplex PCR reads, TCRdb lists one record per CDR3 protein. Among roughly 190,000 distinct CDR3 sequences, around 95% were seen once, and the ten largest hold around 0.15%. V was pared by 11 bases and J by 3 bases, with 6 bases of the junction left unmatched. The length of the CDR3 is 13 residues. The germline V gene encodes CDR1 PRHDT and CDR2 FYEKMQ (reference sequence). This receptor was obtained from a human donor with Susac syndrome. Sequencing was carried out using CD8+ T cells from PBMCs. This chain connects TRBV13 to TRBJ1-1, with TRBD1 matching over 10 bases. Written as DNA, the CDR3 is TGTGCCGGGGGACAGGGGTTAGACACTGAAGCTTTCTTT. This translates into CAGGQGLDTEAFF.